The 12 T cell receptor beta chains reported below all come from one sample, sequenced in a study of OX40 agonist ivuxolimab in advanced cancers. Measured with immunoSEQ multiplex PCR; TCRdb has only the in-frame clones, and not every one. The sample contains under 75,000 clones, around nine tenths of which appear only once. The starting material was CD4+ or CD8+ T cells sorted from blood, obtained in a trial of the OX40 agonist ivuxolimab. These receptors originate from an adult with an advanced solid tumor such as melanoma, head and neck, liver or kidney cancer.

The V gene is TRBV11-3, the J gene TRBJ2-1; no clear D. Per germline, CDR1 SGHNT and CDR2 YENEEA. The CDR3 spans 11 residues. V lost 4 bases to trimming and J lost 6 bases, with 4 bases between them. This chain's CDR3 is CASSSRNEQFF. The CDR3, as DNA: TGTGCCAGCAGCTCCCGCAATGAGCAGTTCTTC.

The V call is TRBV9, the J call TRBJ1-6, with a weak D call TRBD1 (5 bases). This CDR3 spans 17 amino acids. Trimming cost V 4 bases and J 5 bases, with 19 bases left between them. Germline CDR1 reads SGDLS; CDR2 reads YYNGEE. The CDR3 here is CASSPGTAPAHNSPLHF. CDR3 DNA: TGTGCCAGCAGCCCTGGGACCGCGCCGGCCCATAATTCACCCCTCCACTTT. The entire variable domain, with the rest obtained from reference TRBV9 and TRBJ1-6, is as follows: DSGVTQTPKHLITATGQRVTLRCSPRSGDLSVYWYQQSLDQGLQFLIQYYNGEERAKGNILERFSAQQFPDLHSELNLSSLELGDSALYFCASSPGTAPAHNSPLHFGNGTRLTVT.

This sequence joins TRBV9 and TRBJ2-3, with TRBD2 matching over 16 bases. The germline gives CDR1 SGDLS, CDR2 YYNGEE. The junction had 2 bases not matched to a gene; V was cut back by 3 bases and J by 4 bases. This CDR3 contains 16 residues. The CDR3 sequence: CASSAGTSGGADTQYF. CDR3 coding DNA: TGTGCCAGCAGCGCCGGGACTAGCGGGGGGGCAGATACGCAGTATTTT.

This sequence joins TRBV29-1 and TRBJ1-1; the D is unclear. V was pared by 3 bases and J by 3 bases, with 17 bases between. Germline V gene sequence: CDR1 SQVTM, CDR2 ANQGSEA. The CDR3 is 15 amino acids. The CDR3 here is CSVDASGLEDTEAFF. Here the CDR3 DNA reads TGCAGCGTTGATGCCTCGGGCCTCGAGGACACTGAAGCTTTCTTT.

A single count supports this clone. V and J are TRBV7-9 and TRBJ2-2; D remains ambiguous. The V gene's germline CDR1 is SEHNR and CDR2 FQNEAQ (reference sequence). The CDR3 runs 11 residues. V lost 7 bases to trimming and J lost 6 bases, with 6 bases between them. The CDR3 loop reads CASKAPGELFF. The CDR3 coding sequence is TGTGCCAGCAAGGCGCCCGGGGAGCTGTTTTTT.

This sequence joins TRBV6-5 and TRBJ2-7; TRBD2 aligns across 8 bases. Germline lookup yields CDR1 MNHEY and CDR2 SVGAGI. This CDR3 contains 12 residues. CDR3 in amino acids: CGSGENPYEQYF. In DNA form, the CDR3 reads TGTGGTAGCGGGGAAAATCCCTACGAGCAGTACTTC.

The chain employs TRBV2 and TRBJ2-7; tentative D call: TRBD2 (5 bases). V was pared by 3 bases and J by 0 bases, with 12 bases between. The germline V gene encodes CDR1 SNHLY and CDR2 FYNNEI. The CDR3 has 15 amino acids. The CDR3 bases are TGTGCCAGCAGTGATTTGACAACTAGCTCCTACGAGCAGTACTTC. Protein sequence: CASSDLTTSSYEQYF.

The chain links TRBV6-5 to TRBJ2-7, with a possible D match to TRBD2 (6 bases). V was clipped by 2 bases and J by 5 bases, with 13 bases between them. Per germline, CDR1 MNHEY and CDR2 SVGAGI. This CDR3 is built from 14 residues. Here the CDR3 reads CASSYGGIRNEQYF. DNA of the CDR3: TGTGCCAGCAGTTACGGGGGGATTAGAAACGAGCAGTACTTC.

The J gene is TRBJ2-1, the V gene TRBV30; D unresolved. The CDR3 has 12 residues. Germline V gene sequence: CDR1 GTSNPN, CDR2 SVGIG (reference sequence). With 1 base removed from V and 9 bases from J, the gap between germline ends came to 10 bases. Here the CDR3 DNA reads TGTGCCTGGAGTGCATTTCCCGGTGAGCAGTTCTTC. This sequence encodes CAWSAFPGEQFF.

This clone appeared a single time. The J gene is TRBJ1-6, the V gene TRBV9; TRBD1 is a possible D gene (5 bases). The germline V gene has CDR1 SGDLS and CDR2 YYNGEE. This CDR3 is 12 amino acids long. Trimming stripped 4 bases from V and 9 bases from J, with 8 bases between. The CDR3 here is CASSSGGSPLHF. In DNA, the CDR3 is TGTGCCAGCAGCTCGGGGGGTTCACCCCTCCACTTT.

This chain connects TRBV9 to TRBJ2-7; possibly TRBD2 for D (5 bases). CDR1 is SGDLS and CDR2 is YYNGEE in the germline V gene. With 1 base removed from V and 6 bases from J, the gap between germline ends came to 8 bases. The CDR3 sequence is 12 residues long. In DNA form, the CDR3 reads TGTGCCAGCAGCGTAAACAGCGGCGAGCAGTACTTC. Translation gives CASSVNSGEQYF.

This chain joins TRBV6-1 and TRBJ1-5, with D possibly matching TRBD1 (6 bases). The CDR3 has 15 residues. Trimming left V 4 bases short and J 6 bases short, with 16 bases between. From germline, CDR1 is MNHNS and CDR2 SASEGT. The CDR3 DNA follows: TGTGCCAGCAGTGGGGTCAGGGGCGCCCGTCAGCCCCAGCATTTT. Translated: CASSGVRGARQPQHF.